The 13 T cell receptor beta chains reported below all come from one sample, sequenced in a study of Ad26.COV2.S vaccination and SARS-CoV-2 variants. Treatment indicated: around 19 received Ad26.COV2.S at low or high dose, single or two shots; about 5 received placebo; per-sample allocation not given. Specimens were obtained on day 63 following the first vaccine or placebo injection. Profiling relied on immunoSEQ multiplex PCR, and the TCRdb table lists in-frame clones only, not all of them. Of under 600,000 clones in the sample, 70% to 90% were seen once. Sequenced here: peripheral blood, sampled in a trial of Ad26.COV2.S vaccine versus placebo. The source is a person between 18 and 65 years old who received the Ad26.COV2.S COVID-19 vaccine or a placebo.

The V and J genes are TRBV25-1 and TRBJ1-1; D perhaps matches TRBD1 (5 bases). V lost 6 bases and J lost 3, with 11 bases in between. The CDR3 is 13 residues long. The germline V gene encodes CDR1 MGHDK and CDR2 SYGVNS. The CDR3 sequence: CASRDITDTEAFF. The CDR3 nucleotides read TGTGCCAGCAGGGACATCACTGACACTGAAGCTTTCTTT.

The chain recombines TRBV28 with TRBJ2-2, with D perhaps matching TRBD1 (6 bases). The CDR3 covers 15 residues. Germline values: CDR1 MDHEN, CDR2 SYDVKM. V was shortened by 3 bases and J by 3 bases, with 11 bases between the two germline ends. CDR3 residues: CASSFGQGYTGELFF. Written as DNA, the CDR3 is TGTGCCAGCAGTTTCGGGCAGGGGTACACCGGGGAGCTGTTTTTT.

The chain carries TRBV2 and TRBJ2-7; 9 bases match TRBD2. Unmatched junction bases numbered 11, after V lost 6 bases and J lost 2 bases. The CDR3 spans 16 residues. Germline loops: CDR1 SNHLY, CDR2 FYNNEI. The CDR3 is CASRLGLAEETYEQYF. DNA for the CDR3: TGTGCCAGCAGACTGGGACTAGCCGAAGAAACCTACGAGCAGTACTTC.

CDR3 in DNA: TGTGCCAGCTCACCGACAGGGCCGGTAGTCTATGGCTACACCTTC. This translates into CASSPTGPVVYGYTF. The chain joins TRBV18 to TRBJ1-2; 7 nucleotides align to TRBD1. The J segment lost 4 bases and the V segment lost 3 bases, leaving 8 bases of the junction unmatched. CDR3 size: 15 residues. The germline V gene has CDR1 KGHSH and CDR2 LQKENI. Combining the CDR3 with reference TRBV18 and TRBJ1-2 gives the whole variable domain NAGVMQNPRHLVRRRGQEARLRCSPMKGHSHVYWYRQLPEEGLKFMVYLQKENIIDESGMPKERFSAEFPKEGPSILRIQQVVRGDSAAYFCASSPTGPVVYGYTFGSGTRLTVV.

This chain uses TRBV19 with TRBJ1-5; the match to TRBD1 covers 9 bases. The germline CDR1 and CDR2 sequences are LNHDA and SQIVND (reference sequence). This CDR3 has 14 residues. Unmatched junction bases numbered 1, after V lost 6 bases and J lost 1 base. CDR3 residues: CASRDRGSNQPQHF. The CDR3 DNA follows: TGTGCCAGTAGGGACAGGGGAAGCAATCAGCCCCAGCATTTT. The entire variable domain, with the rest obtained from reference TRBV19 and TRBJ1-5, is as follows: DGGITQSPKYLFRKEGQNVTLSCEQNLNHDAMYWYRQDPGQGLRLIYYSQIVNDFQKGDIAEGYSVSREKKESFPLTVTSAQKNPTAFYLCASRDRGSNQPQHFGDGTRLSIL.

The genes are TRBV9 and TRBJ2-7; 8 nucleotides match TRBD1. V gave up 4 bases and J gave up 4 bases; unmatched junction bases: 10. The CDR3 loop spans 15 amino acids. The germline V gene encodes CDR1 SGDLS and CDR2 YYNGEE. DNA for the CDR3: TGTGCCAGCAGCAAATCCGGGACAGGACCTTACGAGCAGTACTTC. Its translation is CASSKSGTGPYEQYF.

The chain links TRBV9 to TRBJ1-1, with 9 bases fitting TRBD1. The CDR3 covers 16 residues. Germline V gene data show CDR1 as SGDLS and CDR2 as YYNGEE. V dropped 4 bases and J dropped 10; count of bases not matched to a gene: 17. The CDR3, as DNA: TGTGCCAGCAGCCCCCTTGTTCAGACAGGGGGTCAAGGAGCTTTCTTT. Protein: CASSPLVQTGGQGAFF.

The V and J genes are TRBV3-1 (or the pseudogene TRBV3-2) and TRBJ1-6, with 7 bases that match TRBD1. Germline V gene lookup returns CDR1 LGHDT and CDR2 YNNKEL (reference sequence). The CDR3 covers 15 residues. Germline trimming cut 0 bases from V and 13 bases from J; bases unmatched to any gene: 9. The CDR3 DNA reads as TGTGCCAGCAGCCAAGAGGGACAGCCCGTTGTCCCCCTCCACTTT. It specifies CASSQEGQPVVPLHF.

The CDR3 here is CAWSAGTGMYEQYF. The CDR3 region has the DNA TGTGCCTGGAGTGCTGGGACAGGGATGTACGAGCAGTACTTC. The chain carries TRBV30 and TRBJ2-7; TRBD1 matches 9 bases. Germline V gene sequence: CDR1 GTSNPN, CDR2 SVGIG (reference sequence). With 1 base clipped from V and 4 bases from J, the junction kept 5 bases outside the gene matches. The CDR3 is made up of 14 amino acids. The variable domain in full, completed from reference TRBV30 and TRBJ2-7, reads SQTIHQWPATLVQPVGSPLSLECTVEGTSNPNLYWYRQAAGRGLQLLFYSVGIGQISSEVPQNLSASRPQDRQFILSSKKLLLSDSGFYLCAWSAGTGMYEQYFGPGTRLTVT.

CDR3 nucleotides: TGTGCCAGCAGTTACTCGGGGACAGGGATATACAATGAGCAGTTCTTC. It codes for CASSYSGTGIYNEQFF. The rearrangement links TRBV6-5 to TRBJ2-1, with 9 bases identical to TRBD1. Per germline, CDR1 MNHEY and CDR2 SVGAGI. This CDR3 has 16 residues. The trim removed 0 bases at V and 4 bases at J, leaving 4 bases unmatched.

This rearrangement joins TRBV5-1 to TRBJ2-3, with TRBD2 as a possible D gene (6 bases). Trimming stripped 0 bases from V and 4 bases from J, with 18 bases between. The CDR3 is made up of 17 amino acids. Per the germline V gene, CDR1 is SGHRS and CDR2 is YFSETQ. The CDR3 region is CASSLVSFYASADTQYF. The CDR3 coding sequence is TGCGCCAGCAGCTTGGTTTCCTTTTACGCTAGCGCAGATACGCAGTATTTT. Full variable domain (outside the CDR3, taken from reference TRBV5-1 and TRBJ2-3): KAGVTQTPRYLIKTRGQQVTLSCSPISGHRSVSWYQQTPGQGLQFLFEYFSETQRNKGNFPGRFSGRQFSNSRSEMNVSTLELGDSALYLCASSLVSFYASADTQYFGPGTRLTVL.

The V gene is TRBV3-1 (or the pseudogene TRBV3-2), the J gene TRBJ2-7; no clear D. The CDR3 is 13 residues long. Trimming removed 5 bases at V and 4 bases at J, with 12 bases between. The V gene's germline CDR1 is LGHDT and CDR2 YNNKEL (reference sequence). The CDR3 coding sequence is TGTGCCAGCAGCGCCTTCGACACGTACGAGCAGTACTTC. It codes for CASSAFDTYEQYF.

V usage is TRBV6-5 and J usage is TRBJ1-2; 8 bases map to TRBD1. Losses at the gene ends were 6 bases for V and 7 bases for J; bases not matched to a gene: 7. Germline CDR1 is MNHEY and CDR2 is SVGAGI. This CDR3 comprises 13 residues. The CDR3 nucleotides read TGTGCCAGCAGCCAGGGACAGGTTGCTGGCTACACCTTC. Translation: CASSQGQVAGYTF.